This T cell receptor (beta chain) comes out of a study of T cell responses to AZD1222 COVID-19 vaccine. Findings of the study overall: Donors were mostly white British, more females; clonal diversity possibly underestimated.

Measured with immunoSEQ multiplex PCR; TCRdb has only the in-frame clones, and not every one. The data show 140,000 or so clones, with 80% to 90% seen just once and roughly 1.7% held by the top ten. Germline CDR1 is SGHRS and CDR2 is YFSETQ. Trimming cost V 0 bases and J 5 bases, with 11 bases left between them. The CDR3 has 14 residues. A remark on this clone: The antigen remains unidentified.

Sequencing used peripheral blood, obtained on day 0 of AZD1222 vaccination. The chain couples TRBV5-1 to TRBJ1-2; D not certain. The TCR was taken from an adult in good health. The chain's CDR3 is CASSLAATAYGYTF. In DNA form, the CDR3 reads TGCGCCAGCAGCTTGGCCGCCACAGCTTATGGCTACACCTTC.